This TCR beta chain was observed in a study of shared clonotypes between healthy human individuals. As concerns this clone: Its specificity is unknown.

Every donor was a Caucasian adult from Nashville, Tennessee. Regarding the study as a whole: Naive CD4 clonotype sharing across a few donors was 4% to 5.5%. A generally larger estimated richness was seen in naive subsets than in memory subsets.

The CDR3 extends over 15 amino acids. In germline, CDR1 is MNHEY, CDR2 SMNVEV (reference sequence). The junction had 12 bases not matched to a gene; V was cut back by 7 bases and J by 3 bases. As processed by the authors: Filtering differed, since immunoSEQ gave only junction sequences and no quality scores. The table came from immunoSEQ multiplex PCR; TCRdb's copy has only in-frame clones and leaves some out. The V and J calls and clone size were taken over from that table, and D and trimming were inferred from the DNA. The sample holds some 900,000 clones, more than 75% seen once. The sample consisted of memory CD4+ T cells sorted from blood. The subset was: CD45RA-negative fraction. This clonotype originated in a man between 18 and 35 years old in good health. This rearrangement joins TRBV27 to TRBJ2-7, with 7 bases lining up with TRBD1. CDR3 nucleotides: TGTGCCAGCAAAAGTAGGGGGACAGTAAACTACGAGCAGTACTTC. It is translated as CASKSRGTVNYEQYF.